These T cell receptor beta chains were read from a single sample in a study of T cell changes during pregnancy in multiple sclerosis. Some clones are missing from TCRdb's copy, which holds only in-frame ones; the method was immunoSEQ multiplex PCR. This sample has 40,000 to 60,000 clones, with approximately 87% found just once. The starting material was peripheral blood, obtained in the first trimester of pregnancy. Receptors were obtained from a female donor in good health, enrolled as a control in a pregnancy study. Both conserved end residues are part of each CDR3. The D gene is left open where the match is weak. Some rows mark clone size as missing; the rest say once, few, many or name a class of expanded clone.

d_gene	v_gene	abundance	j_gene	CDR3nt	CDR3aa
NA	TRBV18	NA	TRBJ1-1	TGTGCCAGCTCACCATTGGAGATGAACACTGAAGCTTTCTTT	CASSPLEMNTEAFF
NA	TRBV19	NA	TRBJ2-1	TGTGCCAGTAGTATGGACGGGAACTCCTACAATGAGCAGTTCTTC	CASSMDGNSYNEQFF
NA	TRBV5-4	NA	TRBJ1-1	TGTGCCAGCAGCAAACACACAGAGAACACTGAAGCTTTCTTT	CASSKHTENTEAFF
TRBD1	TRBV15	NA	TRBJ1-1	TGTGCCACCAGCAGACCCCTAGGACAGGGGGCGATTGAAGCTTTCTTT	CATSRPLGQGAIEAFF
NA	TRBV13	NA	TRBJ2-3	TGTGCCAGCAGCCCCCGAAGTCGGGGTAGCACAGATACGCAGTATTTT	CASSPRSRGSTDTQYF
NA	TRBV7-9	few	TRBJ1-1	TGTGCCAGCAGCTTACCGGTACCCACTGAAGCTTTCTTT	CASSLPVPTEAFF
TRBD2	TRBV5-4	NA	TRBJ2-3	TGTGCCAGCAGCTTACGACTAGCGGGGAATACGCAGTATTTT	CASSLRLAGNTQYF
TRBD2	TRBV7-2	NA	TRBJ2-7	TGTGCCAGCAGTCCACAGTCCGGGGGGACCTCCTACGAGCAGTACTTC	CASSPQSGGTSYEQYF
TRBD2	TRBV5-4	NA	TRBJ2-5	TGTGCCAGCAGCTCCGAGCGGGGGAGGGCGGTAGAGACCCAGTACTTC	CASSSERGRAVETQYF
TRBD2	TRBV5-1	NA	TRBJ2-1	TGCGCCAGCAGCGCTAGCGGGGGCTATGGGAATGAGCAGTTCTTC	CASSASGGYGNEQFF
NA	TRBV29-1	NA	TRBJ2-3	TGCAGCGTTGACAGGGGGGCAGCCCAAGATACGCAGTATTTT	CSVDRGAAQDTQYF
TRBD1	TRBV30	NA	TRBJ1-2	TGTGCCTGGAGTACTGACAGGGCCTATGGCTACACCTTC	CAWSTDRAYGYTF
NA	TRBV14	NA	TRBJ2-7	TGTGCCAGCAGCCAAGCGGTTGTCGGCGAGCAGTACTTC	CASSQAVVGEQYF
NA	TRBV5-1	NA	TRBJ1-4	TGCGCCAGCAGCTTAGGCGCGGCAACTAATGAAAAACTGTTTTTT	CASSLGAATNEKLFF
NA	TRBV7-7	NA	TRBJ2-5	TGTGCTAGCAGCTTAGGGCTAGACCAAGAGACCCAGTACTTC	CASSLGLDQETQYF
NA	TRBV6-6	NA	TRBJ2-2	TGTGCCAGCAGTTACCCTACGGGTTCCACCGGGGAGCTGTTTTTT	CASSYPTGSTGELFF
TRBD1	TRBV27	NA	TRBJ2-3	TGTGCCAGCAGATGGGACAGGGCTAGCACAGATACGCAGTATTTT	CASRWDRASTDTQYF
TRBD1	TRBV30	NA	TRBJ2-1	TGTGCCTGGAGTGTACAGGGGTACAATGAGCAGTTCTTC	CAWSVQGYNEQFF
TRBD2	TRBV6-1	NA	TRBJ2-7	TGTGCCAGCAGTTCTAGCGGGGGGTCCTACGAGCAGTACTTC	CASSSSGGSYEQYF
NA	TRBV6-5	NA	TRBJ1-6	TGTGCCAGCAGCCTCGACAGGCACCGAGGTTCACCCCTCCACTTT	CASSLDRHRGSPLHF
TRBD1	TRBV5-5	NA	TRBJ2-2	TGTGCCAGCAGCTTGAGTCTGCAGGGGGTCGTCACCGGGGAGCTGTTTTTT	CASSLSLQGVVTGELFF
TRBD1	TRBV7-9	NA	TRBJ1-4	TGTGCCAGCAGCCGCGGACAGGGGTCCTTTTCAGCAACTAATGAAAAACTGTTTTTT	CASSRGQGSFSATNEKLFF
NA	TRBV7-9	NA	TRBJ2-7	TGTGCCAGCAGCTCCCCAATCTGGCCATACGAGCAGTACTTC	CASSSPIWPYEQYF
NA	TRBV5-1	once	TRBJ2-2	TGCGCCAGCAGCTTAGCCCTCCCCTACACCGGGGAGCTGTTTTTT	CASSLALPYTGELFF
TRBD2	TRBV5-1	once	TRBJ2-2	TGCGCCAGCAGCTTGACGCGGCCCTCCTTTAGCGGGGCCGGGGAGCTGTTTTTT	CASSLTRPSFSGAGELFF
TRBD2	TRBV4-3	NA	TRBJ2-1	TGCGCCAGCAGCCACTCTAGCGGGGGGCAATACAATGAGCAGTTCTTC	CASSHSSGGQYNEQFF